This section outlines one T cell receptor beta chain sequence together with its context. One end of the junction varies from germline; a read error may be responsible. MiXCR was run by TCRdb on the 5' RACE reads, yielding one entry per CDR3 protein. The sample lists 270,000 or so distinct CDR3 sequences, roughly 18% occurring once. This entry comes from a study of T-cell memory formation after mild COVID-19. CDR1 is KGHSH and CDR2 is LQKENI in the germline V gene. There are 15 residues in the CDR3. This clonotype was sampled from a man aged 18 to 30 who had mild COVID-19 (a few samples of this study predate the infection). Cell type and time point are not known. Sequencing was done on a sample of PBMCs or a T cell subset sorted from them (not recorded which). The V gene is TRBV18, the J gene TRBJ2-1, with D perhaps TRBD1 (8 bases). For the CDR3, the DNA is TGTTCCAGCTCACTGGACAGGGCCGGGGGGCGCTGGGAGTTCTTC. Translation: CSSSLDRAGGRWEFF.